The 27 T cell receptor beta chains below all came from one sample that was sequenced in a study of T cells in localized non-small cell lung cancer. TCRdb's copy holds only in-frame clones and misses some; the assay was immunoSEQ multiplex PCR. The table includes approximately 83,000 clones, 88% detected once. Sequencing was performed on peripheral blood, taken before any cancer treatment. Source of these receptors: a woman aged 35 to 70 with stage I squamous cell lung carcinoma.

This clone has more than one count but fewer than ten. V and J are TRBV27 and TRBJ2-7; D not resolved. Per germline, CDR1 MNHEY and CDR2 SMNVEV (reference sequence). The CDR3 loop spans 14 amino acids. V was cut by 3 bases and J by 2 bases, with 11 bases left in between. CDR3 loop: CASSFTDGAYEQYF. CDR3 nucleotides: TGTGCCAGCAGTTTTACAGACGGAGCCTACGAGCAGTACTTC.

The chain links TRBV5-5 to TRBJ1-4, with 7 bases fitting TRBD1. The length of the CDR3 is 17 residues. The J segment lost 5 bases and the V segment lost 3 bases, leaving 13 bases of the junction unmatched. Germline values: CDR1 SGHKS, CDR2 YYEKEE (reference sequence). CDR3 in DNA: TGTGCCAGCAGCTCGGGGACAGCGATTAGGGCAAATGAAAAACTGTTTTTT. Translation: CASSSGTAIRANEKLFF.

This chain links TRBV7-8 with TRBJ2-1, with 8 nucleotides matching TRBD1. The trim removed 5 bases at V and 8 bases at J, leaving 17 bases unmatched. The CDR3 length is 17 residues. Germline values: CDR1 SGHVS, CDR2 FQNEAQ. CDR3 nucleotide sequence: TGTGCCAGCAGCCCCCGAGGGACAGGCCGGATGGCTGATGAGCAGTTCTTC. Its translation: CASSPRGTGRMADEQFF.

The chain employs TRBV7-3 and TRBJ2-1; maybe TRBD2 (5 bases). Per germline, CDR1 SGHTA and CDR2 FQGTGA. V lost 2 bases and J lost 5, with 7 bases in between. The CDR3 sequence is 13 residues long. The CDR3 here is CASSLDYNNEQFF. In nucleotides, the CDR3 is TGTGCCAGCAGCTTAGACTACAACAATGAGCAGTTCTTC.

The genes are TRBV5-1 and TRBJ1-2; TRBD1 matches 8 bases. After removal of 1 base from V and 5 bases from J, the junction contained 10 bases not matched to a gene. This CDR3 has 16 residues. From germline, CDR1 is SGHRS and CDR2 YFSETQ. The CDR3 loop is CASSLWSGGASYGYTF. The DNA for the CDR3 is TGCGCCAGCAGCTTGTGGTCAGGGGGCGCAAGTTATGGCTACACCTTC.

The chain combines TRBV6-6 with TRBJ1-5; weak D call: TRBD1 (6 bases). CDR3 size: 15 residues. Trimming took off 6 bases at V and 4 bases at J, with 16 bases between the two ends. CDR1 MNHNY and CDR2 SVGAGI come from the germline V gene (reference sequence). CDR3 bases: TGTGCCAGCAGCCCTACCCGGACAGCGAATCAGCCCCAGCATTTT. It encodes CASSPTRTANQPQHF.

V gene TRBV19 combines with J gene TRBJ1-5; possible D gene TRBD1, 6 bases. This CDR3 has 14 amino acids. CDR1 is LNHDA, CDR2 SQIVND, per germline (reference sequence). Trimming took off 3 bases at V and 4 bases at J, with 10 bases between the two ends. The CDR3 DNA reads as TGTGCCAGTAGTATTCAGGGGCTAAATCAGCCCCAGCATTTT. This translates into CASSIQGLNQPQHF.

As concerns this clone: Distinct nucleotide sequences in the sample also encode this CDR3. The chain uses TRBV5-4 and TRBJ1-1; D perhaps matches TRBD1 (6 bases). The CDR3 covers 14 residues. The germline V gene has CDR1 SGHNT and CDR2 YYREEE (reference sequence). V shed 0 bases and J shed 4 bases, with 10 bases lying between them. The CDR3 nucleotides read TGTGCCAGCAGCTTGGGAGGGGGAGGCACTGAAGCTTTCTTT. Translating gives CASSLGGGGTEAFF.

Details on this clone: It is likely a read error, because the conserved phenylalanine at the end of the CDR3 is missing. The DNA is omitted, as the CDR3 cannot be located on it reliably, and the CDR3 follows TCRdb's listing. The chain's CDR3 is CASSDGGQVAI. V is TRBV6-5 and J is TRBJ1-6; the D call of TRBD1 is as the table states it, not checked on the DNA. The germline V gene encodes CDR1 MNHEY and CDR2 SVGAGI. The CDR3 sequence runs 11 residues, both termini included.

The gene calls are TRBV6-5 and TRBJ1-2, with 7 bases that match TRBD1. Per germline, CDR1 MNHEY and CDR2 SVGAGI. Trimming took 2 bases from V and 4 from J; bases not matched to a gene: 1. CDR3 length: 13 residues. CDR3 in amino acids: CASSYPGGYGYTF. CDR3 sequence (DNA): TGTGCCAGCAGTTACCCAGGGGGCTATGGCTACACCTTC.

This chain connects TRBV7-9 to TRBJ2-7, with unresolved D. V dropped 0 bases and J dropped 5 bases, with 11 bases sitting between them. The CDR3 is made up of 14 amino acids. CDR1 is SEHNR, CDR2 FQNEAQ, per germline (reference sequence). This CDR3 is CASSLALNSDEQYF. In DNA form, the CDR3 reads TGTGCCAGCAGCTTAGCGCTCAATTCGGACGAGCAGTACTTC.

The chain combines TRBV6-5 with TRBJ2-4; 7 bases align to TRBD1. Losses at the gene ends were 6 bases for V and 7 bases for J; bases not matched to a gene: 6. This CDR3 is built from 13 residues. Germline V gene lookup returns CDR1 MNHEY and CDR2 SVGAGI. The CDR3 DNA reads as TGTGCCAGCAGCCTCCGACAGGGTAACATTCAGTACTTC. Protein sequence: CASSLRQGNIQYF.

V is TRBV2 and J is TRBJ2-1; 9 bases line up with TRBD1. Germline CDR1 and CDR2: SNHLY and FYNNEI. After removal of 5 bases from V and 9 bases from J, the junction contained 5 bases not matched to a gene. The CDR3 runs 13 residues. The CDR3 sequence is CASSRTGVGEQFF. For the CDR3, the DNA is TGTGCCAGCAGTCGGACAGGGGTGGGTGAGCAGTTCTTC.

The CDR3, as DNA: TGTGCCAGCAGCTTAGCTGGGCCGGAGCGAGCGGCCTACAATGAGCAGTTCTTC. Translation: CASSLAGPERAAYNEQFF. The chain uses TRBV13 and TRBJ2-1, with D perhaps TRBD2 (5 bases). The CDR3 consists of 18 residues. CDR1 and CDR2 from the germline V gene are PRHDT and FYEKMQ (reference sequence). Trimming took off 1 base at V and 2 bases at J, with 18 bases between the two ends. Full variable domain (outside the CDR3, taken from reference TRBV13 and TRBJ2-1): AAGVIQSPRHLIKEKRETATLKCYPIPRHDTVYWYQQGPGQDPQFLISFYEKMQSDKGSIPDRFSAQQFSDYHSELNMSSLELGDSALYFCASSLAGPERAAYNEQFFGPGTRLTVL.

The genes are TRBV19 and TRBJ1-5; 7 nucleotides agree with TRBD1. Trimming removed 5 bases from V and 0 bases from J; junction bases left unmatched: 7. Germline CDR1 is LNHDA and CDR2 is SQIVND (reference sequence). The CDR3 consists of 16 residues. In DNA, the CDR3 is TGTGCCAGTAGTTTAAGGGGACAGCATAGCAATCAGCCCCAGCATTTT. This gives the protein CASSLRGQHSNQPQHF.

The CDR3 protein is CASSLGPAGAYEQYF. CDR3 DNA sequence: TGTGCCAGCAGCTTGGGACCGGCGGGGGCCTACGAGCAGTACTTC. The V and J genes are TRBV5-8 and TRBJ2-7, with 7 bases lining up with TRBD2. The CDR3 contains 15 residues. Trimming cost V 0 bases and J 2 bases; bases outside gene matches: 5. Looked up from germline, CDR1 is SGHTS and CDR2 is YDEGEE.

The chain combines TRBV9 with TRBJ2-1; D might be TRBD1 (6 bases). V was trimmed by 3 bases and J by 7 bases, leaving 17 bases between them. CDR3 size: 15 residues. Germline V CDR1 and CDR2: SGDLS, YYNGEE. The DNA of the CDR3 is TGTGCCAGCAGCGCAGGATCCAGGGGAGAGAATGAGCAGTTCTTC. Its protein product is CASSAGSRGENEQFF.

This chain links TRBV6-5 with TRBJ1-6; D not certain. Germline V gene lookup returns CDR1 MNHEY and CDR2 SVGAGI. V shed 7 bases and J shed 6 bases, with 13 bases lying between them. This CDR3 has 14 amino acids. The CDR3 DNA follows: TGTGCCAGCAAGATGGGCCGAAGTAATTCACCCCTCCACTTT. Its translation is CASKMGRSNSPLHF.

This clone is a singleton in its sample. The rearrangement joins TRBV6-4 to TRBJ1-1; no firm D call. The germline V and J ends were trimmed by 0 bases and 11 bases, with 7 bases remaining between them. Germline values: CDR1 MRHNA, CDR2 SNTAGT. The CDR3 spans 11 residues. This chain's CDR3 is CASSDSGRAFF. The CDR3 nucleotides are TGTGCCAGCAGTGACTCGGGGAGGGCTTTCTTT.

The chain combines TRBV19 with TRBJ2-1; TRBD2 might be the D (7 bases). V was pared by 5 bases and J by 9 bases, with 26 bases between. The CDR3 has 17 residues. Germline V gene data show CDR1 as LNHDA and CDR2 as SQIVND (reference sequence). The CDR3 bases are TGTGCCAGTAGTCCCCTTGGGGGCGGGGGCCCCTTCGGTGAGCAGTTCTTC. This encodes CASSPLGGGGPFGEQFF.

The DNA of the CDR3 is TGTGCCTGGAACCCAGAATCTAGGGGCTACACCTTC. It yields the protein CAWNPESRGYTF. The chain uses TRBV30 and TRBJ1-2; D is unclear. The CDR3 length is 12 residues. CDR1 and CDR2 (germline): GTSNPN, SVGIG (reference sequence). V shed 4 bases and J shed 8 bases, with 14 bases lying between them. The full variable domain, with the rest looked up from reference TRBV30 and TRBJ1-2, is SQTIHQWPATLVQPVGSPLSLECTVEGTSNPNLYWYRQAAGRGLQLLFYSVGIGQISSEVPQNLSASRPQDRQFILSSKKLLLSDSGFYLCAWNPESRGYTFGSGTRLTVV.

V and J are TRBV2 and TRBJ1-5; 9 bases are a match to TRBD1. The germline V gene encodes CDR1 SNHLY and CDR2 FYNNEI. The CDR3 extends over 16 amino acids. V lost 3 bases and J lost 2; bases outside the gene matches: 5. The CDR3 DNA reads as TGTGCCAGCAGTGACCGGACAGGGGTTGGCAATCAGCCCCAGCATTTT. This gives the protein CASSDRTGVGNQPQHF.

The rearrangement links TRBV9 to TRBJ2-2; D unclear. The CDR3 runs 14 residues. CDR1 SGDLS and CDR2 YYNGEE come from the germline V gene. Trimming pared 0 bases from V and 1 base from J, leaving 4 bases between. The CDR3 sequence is CASSVARNTGELFF. The CDR3 region has the DNA TGTGCCAGCAGCGTAGCCCGGAACACCGGGGAGCTGTTTTTT.

The chain carries TRBV6-5 and TRBJ2-7; D call uncertain. The V end lost 8 bases, the J end lost 7 bases, and 9 bases lay between the germline ends. The CDR3 is 10 residues long. The V gene's germline CDR1 is MNHEY and CDR2 SVGAGI. The CDR3 loop reads CASGIFEQYF. The DNA for the CDR3 is TGTGCCAGCGGTATTTTTGAGCAGTACTTC.

The chain employs TRBV6-5 and TRBJ1-4; maybe TRBD1 (5 bases). V lost 6 bases and J lost 7, with 15 bases in between. CDR3 length equals 14 residues. Germline lookup yields CDR1 MNHEY and CDR2 SVGAGI. The CDR3 loop is CASSPRVTSEKLFF. CDR3 DNA: TGTGCCAGCAGCCCCAGGGTCACCAGTGAAAAACTGTTTTTT.

V usage is TRBV7-9 and J usage is TRBJ2-1; the match to TRBD1 covers 8 bases. CDR1 and CDR2 (germline): SEHNR, FQNEAQ (reference sequence). The CDR3 spans 15 residues. J was trimmed by 5 bases and V by 5 bases; bases with no gene match: 8. This chain's CDR3 is CASSPPRTGNNEQFF. CDR3 sequence (DNA): TGTGCCAGCAGCCCACCGAGGACAGGGAACAATGAGCAGTTCTTC.

The chain joins TRBV27 to TRBJ2-1; the match to TRBD1 covers 10 bases. Trimming took 10 bases from V and 14 from J; bases not matched to a gene: 14. The germline V gene has CDR1 MNHEY and CDR2 SMNVEV (reference sequence). The CDR3 has 13 amino acids. As DNA, the CDR3 is TGTGCCACCGGGACAGGGGTTTTGGGGGTTGAGTTCTTC. This sequence encodes CATGTGVLGVEFF.